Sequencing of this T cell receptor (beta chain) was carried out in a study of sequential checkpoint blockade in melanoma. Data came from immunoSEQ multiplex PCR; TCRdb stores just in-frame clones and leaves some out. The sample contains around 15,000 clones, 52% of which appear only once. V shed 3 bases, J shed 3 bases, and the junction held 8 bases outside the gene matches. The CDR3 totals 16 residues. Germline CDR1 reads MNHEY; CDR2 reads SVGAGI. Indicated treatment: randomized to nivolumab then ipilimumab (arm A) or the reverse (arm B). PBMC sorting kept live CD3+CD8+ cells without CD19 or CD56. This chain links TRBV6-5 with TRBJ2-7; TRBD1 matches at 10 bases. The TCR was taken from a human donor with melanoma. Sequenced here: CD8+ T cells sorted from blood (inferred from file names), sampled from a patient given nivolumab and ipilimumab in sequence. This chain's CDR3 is CASSYGWDRGFYEQYF. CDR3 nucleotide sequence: TGTGCCAGCAGTTATGGGTGGGACAGGGGCTTCTACGAGCAGTACTTC.